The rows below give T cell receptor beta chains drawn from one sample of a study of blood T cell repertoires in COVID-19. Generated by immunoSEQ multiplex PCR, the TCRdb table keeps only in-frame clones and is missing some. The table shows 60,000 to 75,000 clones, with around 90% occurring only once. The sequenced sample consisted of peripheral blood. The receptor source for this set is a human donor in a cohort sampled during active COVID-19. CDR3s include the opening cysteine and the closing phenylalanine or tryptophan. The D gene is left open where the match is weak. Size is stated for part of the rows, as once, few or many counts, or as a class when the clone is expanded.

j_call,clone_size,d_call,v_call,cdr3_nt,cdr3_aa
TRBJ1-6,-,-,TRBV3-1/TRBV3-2,TGTGCCAGCAGCCAAGGGCAAACCTATAATTCACCCCTCCACTTT,CASSQGQTYNSPLHF
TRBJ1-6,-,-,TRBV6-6,TGTGCCAGCAGTTACTCAGGGGTGGAGGGTTCACCCCTCCACTTT,CASSYSGVEGSPLHF
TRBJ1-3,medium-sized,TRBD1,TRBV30,TGTGCCTGGAGTCTTGGCGTTGGACAGGTGGAAGGGACCATATATTTT,CAWSLGVGQVEGTIYF
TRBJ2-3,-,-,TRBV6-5,TGTGCCAGCAGTTACTCCTCTGTGTTGAGCACAGATACGCAGTATTTT,CASSYSSVLSTDTQYF
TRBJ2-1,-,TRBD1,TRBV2,TGTGCCAGCAGTTCGACAGGGAGAACCTACAATGAGCAGTTCTTC,CASSSTGRTYNEQFF
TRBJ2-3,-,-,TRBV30,TGTGCCTGGAGTTCGGGGATAAGCACAGATACGCAGTATTTT,CAWSSGISTDTQYF
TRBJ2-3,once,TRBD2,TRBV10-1,TGCGCCAGCAGTTCTTTAGCGGGAGCCCCGGATACGCAGTATTTT,CASSSLAGAPDTQYF
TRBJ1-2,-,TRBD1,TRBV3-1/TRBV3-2,TGTGCCAGCAGCTCGCTGACAGGGGGCCGTAGCGGCTACACCTTC,CASSSLTGGRSGYTF
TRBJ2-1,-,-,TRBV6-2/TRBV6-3,TGTGCCAGCAGTTTAAGGGGCCGGACGCCACCCCACAATGAGCAGTTCTTC,CASSLRGRTPPHNEQFF
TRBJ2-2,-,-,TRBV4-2,TGTGCCAGCAGCCAAGTTCCTCAGGGGGGTTCTAACACCGGGGAGCTGTTTTTT,CASSQVPQGGSNTGELFF
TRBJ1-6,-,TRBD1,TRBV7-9,TGTGCCAGCAGCTTCGACAGGGTTGGTTCACCCCTCCACTTT,CASSFDRVGSPLHF
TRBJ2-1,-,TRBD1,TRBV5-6,TGTGCCAGCAGCTTATCAGGGGGTGGTTACAATGAGCAGTTCTTC,CASSLSGGGYNEQFF
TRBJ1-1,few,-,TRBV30,TGTGCCTGGAGTGACCCCCCCGGGGGAACTGAAGCTTTCTTT,CAWSDPPGGTEAFF
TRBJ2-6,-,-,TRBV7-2,TGTGCCAGCAGCCAGGGGGGACGAAGGGCCAACGTCCTGACTTTC,CASSQGGRRANVLTF
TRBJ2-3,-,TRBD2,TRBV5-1,TGCGCCAGCAGCTTGTGGACTAGCGGGACAGATACGCAGTATTTT,CASSLWTSGTDTQYF
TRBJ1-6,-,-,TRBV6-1,TGTGCCAGCAGTGAGCGGGTGGGGAATTCACCCCTCCACTTT,CASSERVGNSPLHF
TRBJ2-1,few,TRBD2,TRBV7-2,TGTGCCAGCAGGCCCCTGACTAGCAGCCTCTACAATGAGCAGTTCTTC,CASRPLTSSLYNEQFF
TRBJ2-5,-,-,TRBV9,TGTGCCAGCAGCGGCCTAGCGAGACAAGAGACCCAGTACTTC,CASSGLARQETQYF
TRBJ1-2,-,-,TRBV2,TGTGCCAGCAGGAAGGGAGACAACTATGGCTACACCTTC,CASRKGDNYGYTF
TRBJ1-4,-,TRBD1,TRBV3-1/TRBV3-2,TGTGCCAGCAGCCAGGGACAGGAAAAACTGTTTTTT,CASSQGQEKLFF
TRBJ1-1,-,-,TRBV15,TGTGCCACCAGCAGAGACAGGCTCAACACTGAAGCTTTCTTT,CATSRDRLNTEAFF
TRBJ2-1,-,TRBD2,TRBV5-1,TGCGCCAGCAGCTTGAATGTAGCGGGAGGCAATGAGCAGTTCTTC,CASSLNVAGGNEQFF
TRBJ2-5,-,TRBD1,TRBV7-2,TGTGCCAGCAGCCCCCAGACAGGGTTAGAAGAGACCCAGTACTTC,CASSPQTGLEETQYF
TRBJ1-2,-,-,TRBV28,TGTGCCAGCAGTTTGTCCGGCAGGGGAGGCTACACCTTC,CASSLSGRGGYTF
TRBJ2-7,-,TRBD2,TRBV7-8,TGTGCCAGCAGCTTAACGGGGGGGCGGTCCTACGAGCAGTACTTC,CASSLTGGRSYEQYF
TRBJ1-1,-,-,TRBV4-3,TGCGCCAGCAGCCCTCAAACAGGCACTGAAGCTTTCTTT,CASSPQTGTEAFF
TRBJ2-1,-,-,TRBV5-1,TGCGCCAGCAGCTTGGACGGGACTTCGGGAAATGAGCAGTTCTTC,CASSLDGTSGNEQFF
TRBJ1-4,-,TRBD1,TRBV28,TGTGCCAGCACCTCCGTTCCGGGACAGGGACGAGAAAAACTGTTTTTT,CASTSVPGQGREKLFF
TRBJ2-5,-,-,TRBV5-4,TGTGCCAGCAGCTTTCCTCGGGAGACCCAGTACTTC,CASSFPRETQYF
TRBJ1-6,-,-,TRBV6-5,TGTGCCAGCAGGTACGGGGGGGATAATTCACCCCTCCACTTT,CASRYGGDNSPLHF
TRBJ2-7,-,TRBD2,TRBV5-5,TGTGCCAGCAGCCAGGGACTAGCGGAGTACGAGCAGTACTTC,CASSQGLAEYEQYF
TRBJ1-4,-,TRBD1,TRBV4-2,TGTGCCAGCAGCCGACAAGGGGGCCAAATAGGTGAAAAACTGTTTTTT,CASSRQGGQIGEKLFF
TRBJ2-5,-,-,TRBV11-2,TGTGCCAGCAGCTGGACGGGGGATCGCGAGACCCAGTACTTC,CASSWTGDRETQYF
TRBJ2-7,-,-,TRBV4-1,TGCGCCAGCAGCCAAGCCCACACCGGGACGGGAGACTCCTACGAGCAGTACTTC,CASSQAHTGTGDSYEQYF
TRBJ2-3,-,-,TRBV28,TGTGCCAGCAGTTTGGCTTCAGATACGCAGTATTTT,CASSLASDTQYF
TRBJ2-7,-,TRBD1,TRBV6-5,TGTGCCAGCAGCCCAGGGACAGGGAGGCAGTACTTC,CASSPGTGRQYF
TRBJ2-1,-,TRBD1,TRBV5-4,TGTGCCAGCAGCGGCCAGACAGGGAACAATGAGCAGTTCTTC,CASSGQTGNNEQFF
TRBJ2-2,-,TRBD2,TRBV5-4,TGTGCCAGCAACAATGAGCGGGGATTTGACACCGGGGAGCTGTTTTTT,CASNNERGFDTGELFF
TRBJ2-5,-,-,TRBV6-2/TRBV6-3,TGTGCCAGCAGTTACGATGTGGGGGCGTACCAAGAGACCCAGTACTTC,CASSYDVGAYQETQYF
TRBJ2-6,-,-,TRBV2,TGTGCCAGCTTATCTGAGGCCGTCTCTGGGGCCAACGTCCTGACTTTC,CASLSEAVSGANVLTF
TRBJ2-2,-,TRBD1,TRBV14,TGTGCCAGCAGCCGGGGACAGTTAGGCGGGGAGCTGTTTTTT,CASSRGQLGGELFF
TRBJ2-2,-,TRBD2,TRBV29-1,TGCAGCGTCCAGATAGCGGGAGGGTCCGGCGGGGAGCTGTTTTTT,CSVQIAGGSGGELFF
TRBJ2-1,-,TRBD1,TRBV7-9,TGTGCCAGCAGCCCAGGGACAGGGGTGGTCAGTGAGCAGTTCTTC,CASSPGTGVVSEQFF